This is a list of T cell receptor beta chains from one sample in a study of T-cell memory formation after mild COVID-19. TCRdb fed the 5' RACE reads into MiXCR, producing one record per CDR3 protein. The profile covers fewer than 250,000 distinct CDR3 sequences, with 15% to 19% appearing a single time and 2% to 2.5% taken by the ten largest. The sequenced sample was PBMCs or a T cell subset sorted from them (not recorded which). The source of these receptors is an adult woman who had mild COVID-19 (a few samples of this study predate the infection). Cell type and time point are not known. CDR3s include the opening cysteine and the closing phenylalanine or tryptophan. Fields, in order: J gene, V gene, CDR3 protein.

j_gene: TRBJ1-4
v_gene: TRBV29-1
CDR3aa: CSVEGVPPAKLFF

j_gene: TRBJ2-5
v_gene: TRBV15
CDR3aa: CATSRDPSLITETQYF

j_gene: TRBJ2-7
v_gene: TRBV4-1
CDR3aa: CASSQDLFSYEQYF

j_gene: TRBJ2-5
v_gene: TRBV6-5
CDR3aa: CASSTLAGQETQYF

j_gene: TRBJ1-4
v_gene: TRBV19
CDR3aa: CASSPLIASNEKLFF

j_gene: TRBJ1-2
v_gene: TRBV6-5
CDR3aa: CASSYSSGIYGYTF

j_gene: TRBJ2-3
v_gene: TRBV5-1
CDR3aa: CASSLDRVPSTDTQYF

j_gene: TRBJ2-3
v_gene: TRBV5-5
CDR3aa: CASSHADRTSTDTQYF

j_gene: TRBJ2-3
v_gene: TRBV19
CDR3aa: CASSMAPDSKTQYF

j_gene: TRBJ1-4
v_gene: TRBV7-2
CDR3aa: CASSRPGLNEKLFF

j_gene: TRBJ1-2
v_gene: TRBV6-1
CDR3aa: CASSARDNYGYTF

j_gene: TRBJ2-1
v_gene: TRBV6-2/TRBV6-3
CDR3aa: CASSDQGYNEQFF

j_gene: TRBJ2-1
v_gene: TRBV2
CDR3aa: CASSTGTGGNEQFF

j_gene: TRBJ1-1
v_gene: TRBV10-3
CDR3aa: CAISQYRDSTEAFF

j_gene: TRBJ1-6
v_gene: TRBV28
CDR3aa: CASGPQGYKYNSPLHF

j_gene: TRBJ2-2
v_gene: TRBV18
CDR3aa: CASSPIPNTGELFF

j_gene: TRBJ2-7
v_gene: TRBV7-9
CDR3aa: CASSTRQGSYEQYF

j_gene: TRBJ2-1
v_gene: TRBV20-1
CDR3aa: CSAREPGSPYNEQFF

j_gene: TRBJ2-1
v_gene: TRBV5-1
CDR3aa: CASSPGGTGEKDEQFF

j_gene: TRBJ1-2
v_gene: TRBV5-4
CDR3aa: CASSISTGRTGRDFDYGYTF

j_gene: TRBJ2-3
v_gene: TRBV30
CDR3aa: CAWSPRGLVTDTQYF

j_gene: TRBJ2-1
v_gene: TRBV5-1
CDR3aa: CASSLDPSGGSYNEQFF

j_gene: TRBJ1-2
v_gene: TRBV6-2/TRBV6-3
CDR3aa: CASKGRSNYGYTF

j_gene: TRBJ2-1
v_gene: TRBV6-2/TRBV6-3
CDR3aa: CASSQHSLANPSYNEQFF

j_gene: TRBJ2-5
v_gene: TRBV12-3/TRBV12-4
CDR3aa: CASSSNSAKETQYF

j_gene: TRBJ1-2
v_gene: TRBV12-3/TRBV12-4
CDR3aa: CASSFSSGHYGYTF

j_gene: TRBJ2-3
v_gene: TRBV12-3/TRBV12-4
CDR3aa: CASRRSARGVFKDTQYF

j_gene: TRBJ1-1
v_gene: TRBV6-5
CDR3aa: CASRWNTEAFF

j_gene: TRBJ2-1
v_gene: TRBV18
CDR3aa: CASSPLAGGAHNEQFF

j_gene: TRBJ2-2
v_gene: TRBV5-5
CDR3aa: CASSLEPGKMTTGELFF

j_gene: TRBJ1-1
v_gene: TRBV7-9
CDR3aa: CASRQLTEAFF

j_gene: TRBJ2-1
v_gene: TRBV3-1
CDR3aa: CASRRGAGDPALVF

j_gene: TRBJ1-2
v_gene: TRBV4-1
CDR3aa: CASSQDPYAGYTF

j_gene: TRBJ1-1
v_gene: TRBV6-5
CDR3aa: CASRQPNRGETEAFF

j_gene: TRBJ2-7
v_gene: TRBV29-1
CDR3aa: CSVPDQGSGSYEQYF

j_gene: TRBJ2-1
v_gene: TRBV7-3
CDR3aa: CASSLRGSGRAGGRNEQFF

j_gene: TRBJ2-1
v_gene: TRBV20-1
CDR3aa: CSASFSGRGNEQFF

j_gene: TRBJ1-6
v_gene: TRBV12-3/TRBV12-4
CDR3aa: CASKLREQSPLHF

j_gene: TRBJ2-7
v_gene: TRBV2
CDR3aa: CASTGLLGYEQYF

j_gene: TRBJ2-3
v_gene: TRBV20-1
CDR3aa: CSAIHRGRSTDTQYF

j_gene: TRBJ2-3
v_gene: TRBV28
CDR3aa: CATSLWGGATDTQYF

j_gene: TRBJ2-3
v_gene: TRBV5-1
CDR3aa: CASSPTRGLPDTQYF

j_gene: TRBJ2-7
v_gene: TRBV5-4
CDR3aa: CASSRSGRSSYEQYF

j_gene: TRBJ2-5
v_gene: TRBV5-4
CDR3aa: CASSNSREETQYF

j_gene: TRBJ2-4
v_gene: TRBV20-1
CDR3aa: CSARATGAGNIQYF

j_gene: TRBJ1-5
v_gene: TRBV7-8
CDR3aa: CASSPGAGHSNQPQHF

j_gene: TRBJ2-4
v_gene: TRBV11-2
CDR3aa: CASSPSRVLQNIQYF

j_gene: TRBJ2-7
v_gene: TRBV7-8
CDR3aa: CASSLGTGEQYF

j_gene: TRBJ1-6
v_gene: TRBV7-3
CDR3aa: CASSLTGRDGSPLHF

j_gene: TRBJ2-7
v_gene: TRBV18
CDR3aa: CASSQSWVSTNEQYF

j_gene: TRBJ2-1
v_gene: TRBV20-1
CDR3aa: CSARVPRGWNEQFF

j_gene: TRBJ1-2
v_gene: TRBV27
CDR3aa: CASSYRDRGGYTF

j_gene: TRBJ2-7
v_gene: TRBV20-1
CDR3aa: CSAALKRGAYEQYF